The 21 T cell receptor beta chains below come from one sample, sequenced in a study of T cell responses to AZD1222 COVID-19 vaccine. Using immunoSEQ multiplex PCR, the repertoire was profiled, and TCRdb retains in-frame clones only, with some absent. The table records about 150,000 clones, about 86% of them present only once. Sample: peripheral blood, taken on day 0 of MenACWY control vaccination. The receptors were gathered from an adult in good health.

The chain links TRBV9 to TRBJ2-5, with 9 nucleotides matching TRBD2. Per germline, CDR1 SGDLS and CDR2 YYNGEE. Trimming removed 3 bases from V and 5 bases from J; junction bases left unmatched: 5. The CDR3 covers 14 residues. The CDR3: CASSAGTSSETQYF. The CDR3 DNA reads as TGTGCCAGCAGCGCTGGGACTAGCAGTGAGACCCAGTACTTC.

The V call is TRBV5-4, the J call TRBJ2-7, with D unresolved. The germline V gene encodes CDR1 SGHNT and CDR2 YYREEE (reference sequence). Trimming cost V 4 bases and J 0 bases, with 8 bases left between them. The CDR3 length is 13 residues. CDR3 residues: CASSLDPSYEQYF. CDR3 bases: TGTGCCAGCAGCCTCGACCCCTCCTACGAGCAGTACTTC.

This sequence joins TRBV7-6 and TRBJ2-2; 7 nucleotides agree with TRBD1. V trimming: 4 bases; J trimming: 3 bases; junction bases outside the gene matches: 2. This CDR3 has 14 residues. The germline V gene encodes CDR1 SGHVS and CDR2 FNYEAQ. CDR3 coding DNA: TGTGCCAGCAGCTGGGGGACAGACACCGGGGAGCTGTTTTTT. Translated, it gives CASSWGTDTGELFF. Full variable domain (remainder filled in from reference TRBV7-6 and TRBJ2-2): GAGVSQSPRYKVTKRGQDVALRCDPISGHVSLYWYRQALGQGPEFLTYFNYEAQQDKSGLPNDRFSAERPEGSISTLTIQRTEQRDSAMYRCASSWGTDTGELFFGEGSRLTVL.

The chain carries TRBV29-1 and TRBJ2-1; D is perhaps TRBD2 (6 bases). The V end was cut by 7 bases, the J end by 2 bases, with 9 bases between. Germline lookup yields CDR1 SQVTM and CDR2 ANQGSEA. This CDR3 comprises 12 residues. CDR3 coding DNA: TGCAGCGGCCGGGAGCCCTACAATGAGCAGTTCTTC. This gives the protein CSGREPYNEQFF.

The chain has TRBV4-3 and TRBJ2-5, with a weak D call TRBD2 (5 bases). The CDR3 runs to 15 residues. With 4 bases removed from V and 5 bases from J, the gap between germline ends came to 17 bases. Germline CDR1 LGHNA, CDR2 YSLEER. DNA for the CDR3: TGCGCCAGCAGCCCCCGGACCTCCCCGGGGGAGACCCAGTACTTC. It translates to CASSPRTSPGETQYF.

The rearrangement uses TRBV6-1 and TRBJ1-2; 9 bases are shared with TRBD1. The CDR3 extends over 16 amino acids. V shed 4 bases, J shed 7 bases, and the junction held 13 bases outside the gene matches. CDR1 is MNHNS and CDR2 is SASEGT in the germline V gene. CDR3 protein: CASSARDRERLGGYTF. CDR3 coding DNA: TGTGCCAGCAGTGCACGGGACAGGGAAAGGCTGGGTGGCTACACCTTC.

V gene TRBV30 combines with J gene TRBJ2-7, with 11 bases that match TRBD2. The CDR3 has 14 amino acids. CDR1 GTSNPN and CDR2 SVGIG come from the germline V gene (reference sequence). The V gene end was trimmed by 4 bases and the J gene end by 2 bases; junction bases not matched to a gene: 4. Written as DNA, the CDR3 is TGTGCCTGGAACGGGACTAGCGGAGCCTACGAGCAGTACTTC. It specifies CAWNGTSGAYEQYF.

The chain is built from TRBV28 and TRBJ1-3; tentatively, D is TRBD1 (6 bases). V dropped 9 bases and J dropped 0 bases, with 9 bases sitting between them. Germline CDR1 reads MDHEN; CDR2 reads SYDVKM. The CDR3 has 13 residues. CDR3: CASSGVSGNTIYF. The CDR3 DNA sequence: TGTGCCAGTTCAGGGGTCTCTGGAAACACCATATATTTT.

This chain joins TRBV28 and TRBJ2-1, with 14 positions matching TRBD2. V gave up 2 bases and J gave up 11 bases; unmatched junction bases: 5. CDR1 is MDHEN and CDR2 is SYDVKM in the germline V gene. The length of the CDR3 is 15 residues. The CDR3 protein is CASSLPGLAGAQQFF. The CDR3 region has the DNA TGTGCCAGCAGTTTACCGGGACTAGCGGGGGCCCAGCAGTTCTTC.

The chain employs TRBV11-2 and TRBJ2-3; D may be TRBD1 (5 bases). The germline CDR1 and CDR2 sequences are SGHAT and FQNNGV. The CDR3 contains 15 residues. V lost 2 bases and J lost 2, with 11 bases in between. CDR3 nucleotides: TGTGCCAGCAGCTTATCAGGGTTTGACACAGATACGCAGTATTTT. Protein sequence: CASSLSGFDTDTQYF. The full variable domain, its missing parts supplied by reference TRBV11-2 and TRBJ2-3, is EAGVAQSPRYKIIEKRQSVAFWCNPISGHATLYWYQQILGQGPKLLIQFQNNGVVDDSQLPKDRFSAERLKGVDSTLKIQPAKLEDSAVYLCASSLSGFDTDTQYFGPGTRLTVL.

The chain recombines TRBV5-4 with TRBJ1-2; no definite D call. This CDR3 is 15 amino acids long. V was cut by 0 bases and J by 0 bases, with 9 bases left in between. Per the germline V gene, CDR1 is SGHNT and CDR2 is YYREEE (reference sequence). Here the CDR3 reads CASSLETATNYGYTF. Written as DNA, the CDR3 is TGTGCCAGCAGCTTGGAAACAGCTACTAACTATGGCTACACCTTC.

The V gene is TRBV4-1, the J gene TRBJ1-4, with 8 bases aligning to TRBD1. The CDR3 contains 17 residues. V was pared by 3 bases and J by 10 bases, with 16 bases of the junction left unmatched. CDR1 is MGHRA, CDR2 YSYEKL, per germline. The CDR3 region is CASSQPLTGGEGRKLFF. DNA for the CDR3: TGCGCCAGCAGCCAGCCCCTTACAGGGGGGGAGGGGAGAAAACTGTTTTTT.

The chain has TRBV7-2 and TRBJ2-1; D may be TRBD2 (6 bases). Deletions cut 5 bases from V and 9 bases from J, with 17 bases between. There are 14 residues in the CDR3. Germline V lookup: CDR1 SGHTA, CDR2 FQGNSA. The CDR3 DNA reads TGTGCCAGCAGCCCTGGCGCCGGGAGAATTGAGCAGTTCTTC. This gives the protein CASSPGAGRIEQFF.

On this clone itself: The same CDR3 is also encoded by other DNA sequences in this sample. CDR3 nucleotides: TGTGCCAGCAGCCAAACCGGGACGGGGATCTATGGCTACACCTTC. Translating gives CASSQTGTGIYGYTF. This chain links TRBV3-1 (or the pseudogene TRBV3-2) with TRBJ1-2; D possibly corresponds to TRBD1 (5 bases). CDR1 LGHDT and CDR2 YNNKEL come from the germline V gene (reference sequence). The CDR3 consists of 15 residues. V gave up 2 bases and J gave up 4 bases, with 14 bases separating them.

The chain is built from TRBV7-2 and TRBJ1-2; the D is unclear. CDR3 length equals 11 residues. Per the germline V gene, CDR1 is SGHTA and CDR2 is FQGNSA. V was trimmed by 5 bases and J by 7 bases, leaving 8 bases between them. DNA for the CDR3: TGTGCCAGCAGCCCCAGCGGTGGCTACACCTTC. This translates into CASSPSGGYTF.

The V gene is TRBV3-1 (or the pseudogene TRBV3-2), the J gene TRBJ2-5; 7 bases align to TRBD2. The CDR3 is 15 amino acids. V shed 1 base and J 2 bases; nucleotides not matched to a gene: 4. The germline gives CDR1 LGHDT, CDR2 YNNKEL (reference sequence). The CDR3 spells CASSQGRSGQETQYF. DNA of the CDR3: TGTGCCAGCAGCCAAGGTCGTAGCGGGCAAGAGACCCAGTACTTC.

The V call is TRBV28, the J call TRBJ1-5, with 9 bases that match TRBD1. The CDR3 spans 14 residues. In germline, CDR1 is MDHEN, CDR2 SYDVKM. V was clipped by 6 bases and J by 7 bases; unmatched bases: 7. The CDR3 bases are TGTGCCAGCAGCTCCGGACAGGGGAGCCAGCCCCAGCATTTT. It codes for CASSSGQGSQPQHF.

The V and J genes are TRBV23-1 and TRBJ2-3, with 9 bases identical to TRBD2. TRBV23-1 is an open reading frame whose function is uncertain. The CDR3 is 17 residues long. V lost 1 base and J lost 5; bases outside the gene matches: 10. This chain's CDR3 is CASSQWGRDSGGDTQYF. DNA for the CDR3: TGCGCCAGCAGTCAATGGGGCCGGGATAGCGGGGGAGATACGCAGTATTTT.

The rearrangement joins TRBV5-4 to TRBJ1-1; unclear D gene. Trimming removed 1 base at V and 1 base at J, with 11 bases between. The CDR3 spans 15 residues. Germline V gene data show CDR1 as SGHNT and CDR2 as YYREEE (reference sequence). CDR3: CASSLWVQRNTEAFF. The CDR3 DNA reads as TGTGCCAGCAGCTTGTGGGTACAGCGGAACACTGAAGCTTTCTTT. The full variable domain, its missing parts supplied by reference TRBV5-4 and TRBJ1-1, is ETGVTQSPTHLIKTRGQQVTLRCSSQSGHNTVSWYQQALGQGPQFIFQYYREEENGRGNFPPRFSGLQFPNYSSELNVNALELDDSALYLCASSLWVQRNTEAFFGQGTRLTVV.

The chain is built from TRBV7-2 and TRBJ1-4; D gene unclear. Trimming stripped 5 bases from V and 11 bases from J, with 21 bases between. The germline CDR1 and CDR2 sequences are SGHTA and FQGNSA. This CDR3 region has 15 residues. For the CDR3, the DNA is TGTGCCAGCAGCGCAGATAACGGAGGGTGGAGTAAACTGTTTTTT. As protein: CASSADNGGWSKLFF. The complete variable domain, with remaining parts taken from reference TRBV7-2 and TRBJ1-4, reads GAGVSQSPSNKVTEKGKDVELRCDPISGHTALYWYRQSLGQGLEFLIYFQGNSAPDKSGLPSDRFSAERTGGSVSTLTIQRTQQEDSAVYLCASSADNGGWSKLFFGSGTQLSVL.

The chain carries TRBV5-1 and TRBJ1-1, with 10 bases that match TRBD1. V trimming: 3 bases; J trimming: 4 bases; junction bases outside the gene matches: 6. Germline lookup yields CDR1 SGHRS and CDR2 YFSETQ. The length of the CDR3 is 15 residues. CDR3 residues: CASSSTGTGATEAFF. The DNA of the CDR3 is TGCGCCAGCAGCTCCACCGGGACAGGGGCCACTGAAGCTTTCTTT.